The 7 T cell receptor beta chains in this list originate from one sample, sequenced in a study of blood T cell repertoires in COVID-19. Repertoires were generated with immunoSEQ multiplex PCR, while TCRdb's copy carries only in-frame clones and drops some. The sample has about 190,000 clones, 75% to 90% seen once. The sample taken for sequencing was peripheral blood. All receptors come from a man between 40 and 49 years old with acute or convalescent COVID-19.

The J gene is TRBJ1-1, the V gene TRBV19, with unresolved D. Germline CDR1 is LNHDA and CDR2 is SQIVND (reference sequence). V was shortened by 2 bases and J by 2 bases, with 6 bases between the two germline ends. This CDR3 has 13 amino acids. CDR3 nucleotide sequence: TGTGCCAGTAGTATATCCAGAAACACTGAAGCTTTCTTT. Protein product: CASSISRNTEAFF. Variable domain in full (rest from reference TRBV19 and TRBJ1-1): DGGITQSPKYLFRKEGQNVTLSCEQNLNHDAMYWYRQDPGQGLRLIYYSQIVNDFQKGDIAEGYSVSREKKESFPLTVTSAQKNPTAFYLCASSISRNTEAFFGQGTRLTVV.

The chain joins TRBV19 to TRBJ2-5; 12 nucleotides align to TRBD1. The CDR3 runs 16 residues. J was trimmed by 4 bases and V by 5 bases; bases with no gene match: 8. Germline assignment: CDR1 LNHDA and CDR2 SQIVND (reference sequence). The CDR3 is CASSGRDRGRGETQYF. The CDR3 nucleotides read TGTGCCAGTAGTGGACGGGACAGGGGGCGCGGAGAGACCCAGTACTTC.

The rearrangement uses TRBV5-1 and TRBJ2-5; 8 bases agree with TRBD1. V lost 2 bases and J lost 4; bases outside the gene matches: 4. Looked up from germline, CDR1 is SGHRS and CDR2 is YFSETQ. There are 14 residues in the CDR3. CDR3 region: CASSFQGARETQYF. CDR3 DNA sequence: TGCGCCAGCAGCTTCCAGGGGGCGCGAGAGACCCAGTACTTC.

The chain joins TRBV30 to TRBJ1-4, with D tentatively TRBD1 (6 bases). Deletions cut 0 bases from V and 8 bases from J, with 10 bases between. There are 13 residues in the CDR3. Germline lookup yields CDR1 GTSNPN and CDR2 SVGIG (reference sequence). The CDR3 DNA is TGTGCCTGGAGTGTAACAGGGACCGAAAAACTGTTTTTT. Its protein is CAWSVTGTEKLFF.

The chain uses TRBV6-2 or TRBV6-3 and TRBJ2-3; weak D call: TRBD2 (6 bases). CDR3 size: 14 residues. Trimming cost V 0 bases and J 3 bases, with 7 bases left between them. Germline lookup yields CDR1 MNHEY and CDR2 SVGEGT. CDR3 sequence (DNA): TGTGCCAGCAGTTACTCAGGGACTACAGATACGCAGTATTTT. The encoded protein is CASSYSGTTDTQYF.

The chain uses TRBV9 and TRBJ2-7; 9 bases line up with TRBD1. V gave up 2 bases and J gave up 2 bases; unmatched junction bases: 2. The CDR3 consists of 14 residues. Germline V gene data show CDR1 as SGDLS and CDR2 as YYNGEE. CDR3 protein: CASSVGQGTYEQYF. DNA of the CDR3: TGTGCCAGCAGCGTCGGACAGGGGACCTACGAGCAGTACTTC.

The rearrangement links TRBV12-2 to TRBJ1-1; TRBD1, the table's D call, was not compared with the DNA. TRBV12-2 is designated a pseudogene. The length of the CDR3 is 18 residues. The CDR3 DNA is TGTGCAAGTCGCCCATCGAGGGACAGGGTATCGGGAAACACTGAAGCTTTCTTT. This sequence encodes CASRPSRDRVSGNTEAFF.